The 23 T cell receptor beta chains below all came from one sample that was sequenced in a study of CD8 T cells in ankylosing spondylitis. TCRdb re-called the 5' RACE reads with MiXCR, one entry per CDR3 protein. There are about 150,000 distinct CDR3 sequences in the sample; around 7.9% occur only once, and roughly an eighth lies in the top ten. The material sequenced was blood, either unsorted or a sorted T cell fraction (not recorded which). Receptors originate from a female donor with ankylosing spondylitis or in good health (not recorded which).

This clonotype was found a few times. This chain links TRBV9 with TRBJ2-6, with D maybe TRBD1 (6 bases). Trimming removed 0 bases from V and 0 bases from J, with 7 bases in between. The CDR3 runs 16 residues. In germline, CDR1 is SGDLS, CDR2 YYNGEE. The CDR3 DNA reads as TGTGCCAGCAGCGTAGACAGGGCCTCTGGGGCCAACGTCCTGACTTTC. It encodes CASSVDRASGANVLTF.

About this clonotype: Since a much larger clone is just one base distant, this may be a read error. The rearrangement links TRBV7-9 to TRBJ1-4; weak D call: TRBD1 (5 bases). This CDR3 has 12 residues. The germline V gene encodes CDR1 SEHNR and CDR2 FQNEAQ (reference sequence). Trimming removed 5 bases from V and 8 bases from J, with 9 bases in between. The CDR3 region has the DNA TGTGCCAGCAGCCGGACAAGGGAAAAACTGTTTTTT. Translating gives CASSRTREKLFF.

This clonotype was recorded many times. V gene TRBV5-1 combines with J gene TRBJ1-4, with D unclear. The germline V gene encodes CDR1 SGHRS and CDR2 YFSETQ. Deletions cut 0 bases from V and 8 bases from J, with 14 bases between. The CDR3 covers 15 residues. CDR3 DNA sequence: TGCGCCAGCAGCTTGGGGCAGGCGTCGAAGGAAAAACTGTTTTTT. It specifies CASSLGQASKEKLFF.

This clonotype has a count of ten or more. The V call is TRBV12-3 or TRBV12-4, the J call TRBJ1-2; perhaps TRBD1 as D (5 bases). V was shortened by 5 bases and J by 8 bases, with 18 bases between the two germline ends. The CDR3 consists of 14 residues. CDR3 amino acids: CASSEPGIQDGYTF. In DNA, the CDR3 is TGTGCCAGCAGTGAACCCGGGATACAGGACGGCTACACCTTC.

There are many counts of this clonotype. V gene TRBV20-1 combines with J gene TRBJ1-1, with TRBD1 matching 9 bases. V lost 6 bases to trimming and J lost 6 bases; unmatched junction nucleotides: 5. The length of the CDR3 is 12 residues. Germline V gene sequence: CDR1 DFQATT, CDR2 SNEGSKA (reference sequence). This CDR3 is CSAIQGASEAFF. In DNA, the CDR3 is TGCAGTGCCATACAGGGGGCTTCTGAAGCTTTCTTT.

Ten or more counts support this clonotype. This sequence joins TRBV24-1 and TRBJ2-2; D not resolved. The CDR3 is 16 residues long. V was clipped by 3 bases and J by 5 bases, with 15 bases between them. CDR1 is KGHDR and CDR2 is SFDVKD in the germline V gene. The CDR3 sequence is CATSDGIPFSTGELFF. CDR3 nucleotide sequence: TGTGCCACCAGTGATGGTATCCCGTTCAGTACCGGGGAGCTGTTTTTT.

This clonotype was detected many times. The CDR3 sequence is CAISPHGQQANYGYTF. CDR3 sequence (DNA): TGTGCCATCAGTCCGCACGGACAGCAGGCTAACTATGGCTACACCTTC. This chain connects TRBV10-3 to TRBJ1-2; D is possibly TRBD1 (6 bases). The germline V and J ends were trimmed by 5 bases and 0 bases, with 16 bases remaining between them. Germline CDR1 ENHRY, CDR2 SYGVKD. CDR3 length: 16 amino acids.

This rearrangement joins TRBV5-1 to TRBJ1-3, with a tentative D call TRBD1 (6 bases). The CDR3 runs 16 residues. V was cut by 3 bases and J by 4 bases, with 17 bases left in between. Germline CDR1 is SGHRS and CDR2 is YFSETQ. CDR3 amino acids: CASSSGSRGTGNTIYF. The CDR3 coding sequence is TGCGCCAGCAGCTCCGGTTCCAGGGGAACAGGAAACACCATATATTTT.

Many counts were recorded for this clonotype. J is TRBJ2-1 and V is TRBV20-1, with a possible D match to TRBD1 (6 bases). The CDR3 length is 15 residues. Trimming stripped 5 bases from V and 10 bases from J, with 24 bases between. The germline CDR1 and CDR2 sequences are DFQATT and SNEGSKA (reference sequence). This CDR3 reads CSADPGRHPTGEQFF. CDR3 coding DNA: TGCAGTGCTGACCCCGGCAGGCATCCAACAGGGGAGCAGTTCTTC.

Remarks on this clonotype: The junction shows a germline mismatch at one end, possibly a read error. V gene TRBV7-2 combines with J gene TRBJ2-3, with 12 nucleotides matching TRBD2. The germline gives CDR1 SGHTA, CDR2 FQGNSA. This CDR3 spans 15 amino acids. CDR3 DNA: TGTGCCAGCCGCGAGCTAGCGGGGGGGGCAGACACGCAGTATTTT. As protein: CASRELAGGADTQYF.

This clonotype came up many times. The chain employs TRBV27 and TRBJ2-1, with TRBD1 matching 10 bases. The junction had 5 bases not matched to a gene; V was cut back by 5 bases and J by 4 bases. The CDR3 contains 15 residues. The germline V gene encodes CDR1 MNHEY and CDR2 SMNVEV (reference sequence). CDR3 amino acids: CASSPGQGFYNEQFF. The CDR3 nucleotides are TGTGCCAGCAGTCCGGGACAGGGGTTTTACAATGAGCAGTTCTTC.

The J gene is TRBJ2-2, the V gene TRBV11-3; 10 bases are a match to TRBD2. The CDR3 is made up of 16 amino acids. Germline V gives CDR1 SGHNT, CDR2 YENEEA. Unmatched junction bases numbered 6, after V lost 0 bases and J lost 8 bases. The CDR3 DNA follows: TGTGCCAGCAGCTTAGAATCTAGCGGGGGAAAAGGGGAGCTGTTTTTT. This gives the protein CASSLESSGGKGELFF.

Only a few counts were recorded for this clonotype. The chain employs TRBV7-6 and TRBJ1-2; TRBD1 might be the D (6 bases). The CDR3 loop spans 13 amino acids. V lost 5 bases and J lost 6, with 13 bases in between. Germline lookup yields CDR1 SGHVS and CDR2 FNYEAQ. The DNA for the CDR3 is TGTGCCAGCAGCCAGACGACAGGCCATGGCTACACCTTC. Its protein is CASSQTTGHGYTF.

The V and J genes are TRBV6-1 and TRBJ2-2; the D is unclear. The CDR3 totals 17 residues. V lost 8 bases to trimming and J lost 2 bases, with 21 bases between them. Germline CDR1 is MNHNS and CDR2 is SASEGT. CDR3 sequence (DNA): TGTGCCAGCGGAAGATATAGCCTCCGCTATAACACCGGGGAGCTGTTTTTT. Translated, it gives CASGRYSLRYNTGELFF.

CDR3 in amino acids: CASSTYGNEQFF. The CDR3, as DNA: TGTGCCAGCAGTACTTATGGGAATGAGCAGTTCTTC. The chain carries TRBV7-2 and TRBJ2-1, with D hard to call. Germline V lookup: CDR1 SGHTA, CDR2 FQGNSA. Trimming stripped 6 bases from V and 7 bases from J, with 10 bases between. The CDR3 is 12 amino acids. Full variable domain (remainder filled in from reference TRBV7-2 and TRBJ2-1): GAGVSQSPSNKVTEKGKDVELRCDPISGHTALYWYRQSLGQGLEFLIYFQGNSAPDKSGLPSDRFSAERTGGSVSTLTIQRTQQEDSAVYLCASSTYGNEQFFGPGTRLTVL.

This clonotype showed up many times. The rearrangement uses TRBV6-2 or TRBV6-3 and TRBJ2-1; D unclear. V lost 8 bases and J lost 9, with 5 bases in between. CDR1 MNHEY and CDR2 SVGEGT come from the germline V gene. This CDR3 has 9 amino acids. The CDR3 nucleotides are TGTGCCAGCTTACCTGAGCAGTTCTTC. Translated, it gives CASLPEQFF.

This clonotype occurred once. This may be a read error, as it is one base from a much larger clone. The chain couples TRBV11-2 to TRBJ2-3, with 12 bases fitting TRBD2. Germline CDR1 and CDR2: SGHAT and FQNNGV. The CDR3 is 15 amino acids. Written as DNA, the CDR3 is TGTACCATACCGACTAGCGGGGGCCTCACAGATACGCAGTATTTT. It specifies CTIPTSGGLTDTQYF.

There are many counts of this clonotype. The chain links TRBV6-5 to TRBJ2-5; no clear D gene. The CDR3 has 15 amino acids. Trimming left V 1 base short and J 2 bases short, with 11 bases between. The V gene's germline CDR1 is MNHEY and CDR2 SVGAGI. The CDR3: CASSYLPAAQETQYF. In nucleotides, the CDR3 is TGTGCCAGCAGTTACTTACCGGCGGCACAAGAGACCCAGTACTTC.

The table lists this clonotype with a few counts. Given a much more abundant clone one base away, this may be a read error. The chain combines TRBV5-1 with TRBJ2-1; 7 bases agree with TRBD2. The CDR3 runs 14 residues. CDR1 SGHRS and CDR2 YFSETQ come from the germline V gene. CDR3 loop: CVSGTSEFGNEQFF. The DNA of the CDR3 is TGCGTCAGCGGAACTAGCGAGTTTGGCAATGAGCAGTTCTTC.

This clonotype was observed many times. The rearrangement uses TRBV7-8 and TRBJ2-1; D gene uncertain. The ends were cut back, 1 base at V and 0 bases at J, with 7 bases in the middle. CDR1 is SGHVS and CDR2 is FQNEAQ in the germline V gene. This CDR3 has 15 amino acids. The chain's CDR3 is CASSLEESSYNEQFF. The CDR3 DNA sequence: TGTGCCAGCAGCTTAGAAGAAAGCTCCTACAATGAGCAGTTCTTC.

Many counts were recorded for this clonotype. The chain's CDR3 is CASSLFQGQQETQYF. The CDR3 DNA reads as TGTGCCAGCAGCTTATTCCAGGGGCAACAAGAGACCCAGTACTTC. This chain links TRBV7-2 with TRBJ2-5; tentatively, D is TRBD1 (6 bases). The V end lost 2 bases, the J end lost 2 bases, and 12 bases lay between the germline ends. Germline CDR1 and CDR2: SGHTA and FQGNSA. This CDR3 spans 15 amino acids.

The sample holds many counts of this clonotype. CDR3 bases: TGCAGTGCTTACGTCCCAGGAAGGGGGACTGAAGCTTTCTTT. It specifies CSAYVPGRGTEAFF. The chain is built from TRBV20-1 and TRBJ1-1; a possible D gene is TRBD1 (6 bases). The germline V gene encodes CDR1 DFQATT and CDR2 SNEGSKA (reference sequence). Trimming left V 5 bases short and J 5 bases short, with 18 bases between. This CDR3 has 14 amino acids.

There are a few counts of this clonotype. The J gene is TRBJ2-1, the V gene TRBV7-2; 7 nucleotides align to TRBD1. The CDR3 extends over 14 amino acids. V was pared by 5 bases and J by 5 bases, with 6 bases of the junction left unmatched. CDR1 and CDR2 from the germline V gene are SGHTA and FQGNSA. The CDR3 spells CASSVSQGNNEQFF. The CDR3 DNA is TGTGCCAGCAGCGTCTCACAGGGGAACAATGAGCAGTTCTTC.